The present TCR beta chain was sequenced within a study of cytomegalovirus exposure and HLA in healthy donors. The study, taken as a whole, reports: Rates of TCR association differed by HLA locus in a later analysis, with DRB1 highest and HLA-C lowest.

The PCR ran on 60 Vbeta and 13 Jbeta primers. Clones were sequenced by immunoSEQ multiplex PCR, and TCRdb holds only the in-frame ones, with some missing. The table lists 85,000 to 90,000 clones, roughly 85% of them singletons. With respect to this clone: Its antigen is unknown.

This CDR3 is built from 16 residues. This chain joins TRBV21-1 and TRBJ1-1; TRBD1 reflects the table's D call only, with no check against the DNA. TRBV21-1 is an annotated pseudogene. The sequence was collected from a man aged 35 to 55 in good health and CMV-seropositive. The material sequenced was PBMCs. Here the CDR3 reads CASSKVGDRGNTEAFF. In nucleotides, the CDR3 is TGTGCCAGCAGCAAAGTTGGGGACAGGGGCAACACTGAAGCTTTCTTT.